This TCR beta chain was sequenced for a study of naive and memory T cell subsets. This clonotype was observed a few times. J lost 3 bases, V lost 3 bases, and 8 bases had no gene match. The CDR3 loop spans 16 amino acids. Germline assignment: CDR1 SGHKS and CDR2 YYEKEE (reference sequence). Two oligonucleotides, mixed equimolar, formed the beta constant-region primer covering TRBC1 and TRBC2. MiXCR, run by TCRdb on the UMI-ligation and nested PCR reads, gives a single entry per CDR3 protein. The sample lists 130,000 to 150,000 distinct CDR3 sequences; about a sixth were seen once. Sequenced: naive CD4+ T cells from blood. The receptor comes from a human donor in good health. This chain links TRBV5-5 with TRBJ2-3, with TRBD2 identical over 9 bases. CDR3 in amino acids: CASSSEPLAGTDTQYF. The CDR3, as DNA: TGTGCCAGCAGCTCAGAGCCCCTAGCGGGGACAGATACGCAGTATTTT.